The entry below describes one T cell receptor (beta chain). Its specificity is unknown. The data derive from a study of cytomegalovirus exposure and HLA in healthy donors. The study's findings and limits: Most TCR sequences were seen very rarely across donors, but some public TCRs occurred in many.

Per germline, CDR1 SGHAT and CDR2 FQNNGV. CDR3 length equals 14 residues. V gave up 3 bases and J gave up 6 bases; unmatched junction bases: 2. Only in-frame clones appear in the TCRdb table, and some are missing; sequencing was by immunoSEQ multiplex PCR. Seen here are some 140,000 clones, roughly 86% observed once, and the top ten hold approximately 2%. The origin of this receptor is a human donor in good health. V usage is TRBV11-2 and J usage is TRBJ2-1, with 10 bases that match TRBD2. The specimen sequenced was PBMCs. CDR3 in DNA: TGTGCCAGCAGCTTTGGACTAGCGGCCAATGAGCAGTTCTTC. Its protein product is CASSFGLAANEQFF.